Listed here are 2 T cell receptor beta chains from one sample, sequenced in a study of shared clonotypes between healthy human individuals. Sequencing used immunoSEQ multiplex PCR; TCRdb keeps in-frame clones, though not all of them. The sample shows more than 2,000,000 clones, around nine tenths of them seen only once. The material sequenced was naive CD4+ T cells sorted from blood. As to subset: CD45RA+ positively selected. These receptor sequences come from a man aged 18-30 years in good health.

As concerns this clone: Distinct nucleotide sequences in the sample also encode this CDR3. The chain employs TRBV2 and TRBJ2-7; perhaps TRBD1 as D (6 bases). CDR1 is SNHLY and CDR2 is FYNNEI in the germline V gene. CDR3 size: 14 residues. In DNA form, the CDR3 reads TGTGCTAGCGCGCCTCGGGACATATCCTACGAGCAGTACTTC. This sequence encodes CASAPRDISYEQYF.

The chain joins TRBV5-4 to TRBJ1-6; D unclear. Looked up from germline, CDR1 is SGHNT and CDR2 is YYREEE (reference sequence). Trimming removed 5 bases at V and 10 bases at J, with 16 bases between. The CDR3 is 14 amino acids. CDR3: CASSPGIVESPLHF. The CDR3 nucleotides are TGTGCCAGCAGTCCGGGGATCGTGGAATCACCCCTCCACTTT. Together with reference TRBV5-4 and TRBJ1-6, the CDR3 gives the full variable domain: ETGVTQSPTHLIKTRGQQVTLRCSSQSGHNTVSWYQQALGQGPQFIFQYYREEENGRGNFPPRFSGLQFPNYSSELNVNALELDDSALYLCASSPGIVESPLHFGNGTRLTVT.